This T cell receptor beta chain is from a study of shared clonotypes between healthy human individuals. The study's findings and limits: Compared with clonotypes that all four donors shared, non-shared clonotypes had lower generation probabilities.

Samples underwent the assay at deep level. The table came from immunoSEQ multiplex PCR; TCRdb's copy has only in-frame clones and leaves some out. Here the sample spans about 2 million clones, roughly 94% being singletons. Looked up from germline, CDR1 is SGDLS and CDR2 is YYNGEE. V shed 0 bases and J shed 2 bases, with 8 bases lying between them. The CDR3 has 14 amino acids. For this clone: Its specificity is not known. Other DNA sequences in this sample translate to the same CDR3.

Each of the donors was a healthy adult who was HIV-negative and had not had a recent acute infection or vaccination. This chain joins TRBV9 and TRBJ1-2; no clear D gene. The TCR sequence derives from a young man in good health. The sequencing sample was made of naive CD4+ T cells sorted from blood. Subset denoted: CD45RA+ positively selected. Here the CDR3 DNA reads TGTGCCAGCAGCGTAGACTACGGGAACTATGGCTACACCTTC. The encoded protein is CASSVDYGNYGYTF. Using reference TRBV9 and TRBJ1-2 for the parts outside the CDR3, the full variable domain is DSGVTQTPKHLITATGQRVTLRCSPRSGDLSVYWYQQSLDQGLQFLIQYYNGEERAKGNILERFSAQQFPDLHSELNLSSLELGDSALYFCASSVDYGNYGYTFGSGTRLTVV.